What follows describes a single T cell receptor beta chain. No cognate antigen has been identified for it. No qualities accompany the bases; no much larger clone lies one base away. To demonstrate the VDJtools post-analysis software, the study profiled TCR beta repertoires from the peripheral blood of about 13 young patients with multiple sclerosis. The multiple sclerosis patients were children and adolescents ranging in age from about 6 to 17 years. Library generation was performed with PCR. The run used an Illumina HiSeq 2500. To reduce PCR and sequencing biases, unique molecular identifiers were incorporated into the TCR beta cDNA libraries. Roughly 500,000 cDNA molecules were obtained per 1 to 10 million input T cells, so each molecule approximated one T cell. Patient libraries were prepared and sequenced with the same protocol used for the earlier healthy control dataset. Within a given batch, samples were prepared together, multiplexed and sequenced on the same HiSeq lane. Processing in the source paper ran as follows. Raw barcoded reads were processed with MIGEC, and single-read molecular identifier groups were discarded before consensus assembly and CDR3 extraction. VDJtools was used for post-analysis of the clonotype tables, and diversity was normalized by down-sampling every dataset to the size of the smallest sample. To correct batch-related cross-sample contamination, repertoire overlap clustering matched CDR3 amino acid sequences but not nucleotide sequences. TCRdb ran its own pipeline on the public reads, namely fastp trimming at Q25 and MiXCR clone calling, and kept in-frame beta chains. Each CDR3 protein appears once, grouped with its most common genes and DNA. TCRdb, not the original authors, processed these V and J calls. For this sample the table gives 650,000 to 850,000 distinct CDR3 sequences, of which approximately 53% were detected only once. Approximately 4.4% of the sample is in the top ten clones.

The data belong to a study of post-analysis software for immune sequencing data (dated by TCRdb to the mid-2010s). Study-level background: The recorded disease courses included relapsing-remitting, secondary progressive and progressive-relapsing multiple sclerosis, and some patients had no subtype annotation. The patient repertoires were set against 11 previously published healthy control repertoires from donors whose ages ranged from roughly 6 to 26 years. A subset of samples was prepared in parallel using single-end sample barcoding, then pooled and co-amplified after Illumina adapter ligation.

Broader findings and caveats from the paper: Four or five TRBV segments, including TRBV5-6, TRBV5-1 and TRBV20-1, were significantly more frequent in patients than controls. When samples were clustered directly using the F measure, samples prepared in the same batch co-clustered strongly, which prompted a batch-effect correction. The multiple sclerosis patient group was slightly younger than the control group. Multiple sclerosis patients had significantly lower normalized Chao1 diversity than controls, a result that suggests substantial peripheral T-cell clonal expansion.

CDR1 and CDR2 (SEHNR, FQNEAQ) derive from the germline V gene (reference sequence). A distance of 21 bases separates the germline ends of V and J, which lose 8 bases and 5 bases respectively. Measured from the cysteine to the phenylalanine, the CDR3 is 15 residues long. The DNA shown is the 45-base CDR3, in frame from base 1. This TCR was recovered from a girl aged 5-17 years with multiple sclerosis. The rearrangement combines TRBV7-9 with TRBJ2-5; the D segment could be TRBD2, given 6 matching bases. The sequencing input was blood. The CDR3 region: CASGRAGPLGETQYF. The nucleotide sequence is TGTGCCAGCGGCCGGGCGGGACCCTTAGGGGAGACCCAGTACTTC.